A selection of T cell receptor beta chains follows, all from one sample in a study of PD-L1 blockade in urothelial cancer. TCRdb keeps only in-frame clones here, not all; method: immunoSEQ multiplex PCR. The sample carries 95,000 or so clones, around 87% recorded once. The starting material was PBMCs, obtained around atezolizumab (anti-PD-L1) treatment. These receptors came from a man in his 60s with urothelial cancer. CDR3s include the opening cysteine and the closing phenylalanine or tryptophan. The order of the fields is J gene, V gene, clone size, D gene, CDR3 length, CDR3 protein, CDR3 DNA. The D gene is left open where the match is weak. Expanded clones get a size class; other rows say once, few or many, or leave the size out.

>TRBJ2-1|TRBV7-6|.|TRBD2|18
CASSQNGLAGGQGNEQFF
TGTGCCAGCAGCCAAAATGGACTAGCGGGGGGGCAAGGCAATGAGCAGTTCTTC
>TRBJ2-2|TRBV7-3|.|.|16
CASSFRQGSVAGELFF
TGTGCCAGCAGCTTTCGGCAGGGATCGGTGGCCGGGGAGCTGTTTTTT
>TRBJ2-4|TRBV6-5|.|TRBD1|14
CASKQGSSKNIQYF
TGTGCCAGCAAACAGGGGTCCTCCAAAAACATTCAGTACTTC
>TRBJ2-5|TRBV25-1|.|TRBD2|15
CASSESSGSGETQYF
TGTGCCAGCAGTGAATCGAGCGGGAGTGGAGAGACCCAGTACTTC
>TRBJ2-2|TRBV28|.|.|12
CASRRLTGELFF
TGTGCCAGCAGGCGACTTACCGGGGAGCTGTTTTTT
>TRBJ2-7|TRBV29-1|.|.|11
CSVGLPFEQYF
TGCAGCGTTGGACTTCCCTTCGAGCAGTACTTC
>TRBJ2-5|TRBV27|.|.|14
CASSSRDKGETQYF
TGTGCCAGCAGCAGCCGGGACAAGGGAGAGACCCAGTACTTC
>TRBJ2-7|TRBV5-6|.|TRBD1|13
CASSLQGAYEQYF
TGTGCCAGCAGCTTACAGGGGGCCTACGAGCAGTACTTC
>TRBJ1-2|TRBV28|once|TRBD1|14
CASRALGQGYGYTF
TGTGCCAGCAGGGCACTCGGACAGGGATATGGCTACACCTTC
>TRBJ2-5|TRBV9|.|.|14
CASSAKQAPETQYF
TGTGCCAGCAGCGCAAAACAGGCCCCAGAGACCCAGTACTTC
>TRBJ1-5|TRBV19|.|.|14
CASSNTPPESAQHF
TGTGCCAGTAGCAATACACCCCCAGAATCAGCCCAGCATTTT
>TRBJ2-3|TRBV5-4|.|TRBD2|13
CASGTSGTDTQYF
TGTGCCAGCGGGACTAGCGGCACAGATACGCAGTATTTT
>TRBJ2-1|TRBV4-1|.|.|15
CASSPLGREDNEQFF
TGCGCCAGCAGCCCCCTAGGCAGGGAGGACAATGAGCAGTTCTTC
>TRBJ1-2|TRBV4-1|.|.|12
CASSQQGGGYTF
TGCGCCAGCAGCCAACAGGGAGGTGGCTACACCTTC
>TRBJ1-1|TRBV11-3|.|.|12
CASSLVRQEAFF
TGTGCCAGCAGCCTCGTCAGACAGGAAGCTTTCTTT
>TRBJ1-1|TRBV18|.|TRBD1|16
CASSPPQGAIATEAFF
TGTGCCAGCTCACCACCACAGGGGGCGATAGCCACTGAAGCTTTCTTT
>TRBJ2-5|TRBV5-1|.|.|14
CASTPGRDQETQYF
TGCGCCAGCACCCCCGGGCGGGATCAGGAGACCCAGTACTTC
>TRBJ1-4|TRBV5-1|.|TRBD1|14
CASSTDRVSEKLFF
TGCGCCAGCAGCACCGACAGGGTTAGCGAAAAACTGTTTTTT